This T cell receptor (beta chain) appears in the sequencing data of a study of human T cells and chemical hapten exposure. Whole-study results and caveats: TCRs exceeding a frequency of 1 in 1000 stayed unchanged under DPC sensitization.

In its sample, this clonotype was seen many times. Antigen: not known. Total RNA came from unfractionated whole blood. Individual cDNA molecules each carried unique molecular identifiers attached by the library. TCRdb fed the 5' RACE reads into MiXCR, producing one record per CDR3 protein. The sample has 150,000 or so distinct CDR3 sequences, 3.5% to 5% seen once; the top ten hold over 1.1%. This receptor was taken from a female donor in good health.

The DNA for the CDR3 is TGCAGCGTTGTTCTGAGGCCAATTTCACACACTGAAGCTTTCTTT. Translated, it gives CSVVLRPISHTEAFF. The rearrangement links TRBV29-1 to TRBJ1-1, with D uncertain. This CDR3 comprises 15 residues. Per germline, CDR1 SQVTM and CDR2 ANQGSEA. Deletions cut 4 bases from V and 3 bases from J, with 18 bases between.